Listed here is a single TCR beta chain. Its antigen is unidentified. Germline CDR1 and CDR2: DFQATT and SNEGSKA (reference sequence). The CDR3 extends over 15 amino acids. V was clipped by 6 bases and J by 5 bases; unmatched bases: 13. This record comes from a study of T cells in Graves' hyperthyroidism and ophthalmopathy. Turning to the study itself: Upon initial diagnosis and before any treatment, peripheral blood was collected.

Authors of the study amplified TCR beta CDR3 regions from RNA transcripts. HTBI primers were the set used in a first-round RT-PCR of the TCR CDR3. Via MiXCR, TCRdb re-called the multiplex PCR reads, giving one row per CDR3 protein. The sample lists 690,000 or so distinct CDR3 sequences; about 19% were seen once. General study results and limits: Ophthalmopathy got predicted by the model a median approximately 6.3 months before its onset. Peripheral blood also featured most of the thyroid clonotypes expanded above 0.001.

This chain connects TRBV20-1 to TRBJ1-5, with 7 bases identical to TRBD1. The sequencing sample was made of blood. The receptor was derived from a woman between 50 and 59 years old with Graves' hyperthyroidism that later progressed to Graves' ophthalmopathy. The CDR3: CSASGHRGRDQPQHF. CDR3 nucleotide sequence: TGCAGTGCGAGTGGCCACAGGGGAAGGGATCAGCCCCAGCATTTT.